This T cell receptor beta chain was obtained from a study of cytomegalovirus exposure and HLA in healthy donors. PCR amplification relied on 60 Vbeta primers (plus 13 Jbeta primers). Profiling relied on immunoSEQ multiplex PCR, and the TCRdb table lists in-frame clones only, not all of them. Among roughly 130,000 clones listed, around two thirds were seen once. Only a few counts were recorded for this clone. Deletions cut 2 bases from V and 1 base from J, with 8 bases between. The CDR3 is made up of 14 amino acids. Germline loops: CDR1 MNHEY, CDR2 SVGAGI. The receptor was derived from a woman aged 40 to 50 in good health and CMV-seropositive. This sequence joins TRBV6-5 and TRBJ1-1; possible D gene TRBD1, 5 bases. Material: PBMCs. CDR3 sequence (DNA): TGTGCCAGCAGTTACGTCGGGGGGAACACTGAAGCTTTCTTT. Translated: CASSYVGGNTEAFF.